This T cell receptor (beta chain) originates from a study of vaccination and CD4 T cells after COVID-19. Background on the study: Six male and four female convalescents took part, two of them Hispanic. Convalescent patients, a few in number, were sampled at day 14 and days 161 to 241 post-vaccination. Study observations and caveats: Among convalescent patients, a median roughly 88% of reactive clones emerged only after vaccination.

Via MiXCR, TCRdb re-called the PCR reads, giving one row per CDR3 protein. Of about 33,000 distinct CDR3 sequences listed, 35% to 45% were seen once; the top ten hold 5% to 6.5%. Time point of the sample: late sampling 161 to 241 days after vaccination in a few convalescent patients. Positive PCR dates ranged from March to December 2020; these dates predated US Alpha, Beta and Delta variants. About this clonotype itself: Its antigen is still unknown.

Sequencing was performed on CD4+ T cells from blood, taken about 7 months after SARS-CoV-2 vaccination. The TCR sequence derives from a human donor who had recovered from COVID-19.

The DNA of the CDR3 is TGCAGTGCTAGAGATCCCCGCAATAGCGGGAGGAAGAACACAGATACGCAGTATTTT. Amino acids: CSARDPRNSGRKNTDTQYF. The V call is TRBV20-1, the J call TRBJ2-3; TRBD2 agrees at 10 bases. Losses at the gene ends were 0 bases for V and 2 bases for J; bases not matched to a gene: 14. The germline gives CDR1 DFQATT, CDR2 SNEGSKA (reference sequence). The CDR3 contains 19 residues.